This TCR beta chain was identified in a study of blood T cell repertoires in COVID-19. Overall study context: COVID-19 samples collected from the United States, Italy and Spain covered acute and convalescent phases. The analysed material was cDNA or gDNA that came from T cells, B-cell-depleted T cells, or PBMCs.

CDR1 LGHDT and CDR2 YNNKEL come from the germline V gene (reference sequence). The length of the CDR3 is 15 residues. With 4 bases clipped from V and 4 bases from J, the junction kept 5 bases outside the gene matches. Seattle patients were enrolled during active infection and followed longitudinally. Per the authors' pipeline: Estimated nucleated cell counts came from reference gene primer amplification. Sequencing used immunoSEQ multiplex PCR; TCRdb keeps in-frame clones, though not all of them. V, J and clone size were drawn from that table, and D and trimming were deduced from the DNA. In the table there are some 120,000 clones, around nine tenths of which are singletons.

The receptor was isolated from a man in his 60s with COVID-19, enrolled during active disease. The rearrangement joins TRBV3-1 (or the pseudogene TRBV3-2) to TRBJ1-1, with 11 positions matching TRBD1. The sample comprised peripheral blood. The CDR3 DNA is TGTGCCAGCAGCCCAAAGGGACAGGGGGGCACTGAAGCTTTCTTT. Its translation: CASSPKGQGGTEAFF.